These 20 T cell receptor beta chains came from one sample sequenced in a study of Graves' ophthalmopathy and Graves' hyperthyroidism. For repertoire sequencing, the TCR beta CDR3 regions were amplified from RNA transcripts. RT-PCR in the first round used HTBI primers; a second-round multiplex PCR followed. Each CDR3 protein gets one entry after TCRdb re-called the multiplex PCR reads with MiXCR. The data show more than 150,000 distinct CDR3 sequences, approximately 40% seen once. The specimen was peripheral blood. The source is a woman in her 40s with Graves' ophthalmopathy.

This clonotype was detected many times. V and J are TRBV9 and TRBJ2-3; TRBD2 matches at 15 bases. Germline lookup yields CDR1 SGDLS and CDR2 YYNGEE. The length of the CDR3 is 18 residues. V lost 2 bases and J lost 2; bases outside the gene matches: 6. The CDR3 region is CASSVPGLAGGNTDTQYF. In DNA, the CDR3 is TGTGCCAGCAGCGTCCCGGGACTAGCGGGGGGTAACACAGATACGCAGTATTTT.

This clonotype appeared many times. The chain uses TRBV4-3 and TRBJ1-2; a weak D match, TRBD1 (5 bases). Germline loops: CDR1 LGHNA, CDR2 YSLEER. The CDR3 extends over 14 amino acids. Trimming took 0 bases from V and 8 from J, leaving 13 bases between them. The CDR3 DNA reads TGCGCCAGCAGCCAAGATCAGGGCTTCGGGGGCTACACCTTC. Protein product: CASSQDQGFGGYTF.

This clonotype was observed many times. The chain's CDR3 is CASSEGASYEQYF. DNA for the CDR3: TGTGCCAGCAGTGAGGGGGCTTCCTACGAGCAGTACTTC. J is TRBJ2-7 and V is TRBV12-3 or TRBV12-4; 7 nucleotides agree with TRBD1. The CDR3 is 13 amino acids. Unmatched junction bases numbered 2, after V lost 5 bases and J lost 1 base.

This rearrangement joins TRBV6-4 to TRBJ1-5; D unresolved. The CDR3 length is 15 residues. Per the germline V gene, CDR1 is MRHNA and CDR2 is SNTAGT. Between the trimmed V and J ends, which lost 0 bases and 2 bases, there was a span of 8 bases. CDR3 coding DNA: TGTGCCAGCAGTGACTCGGCAGACGGCAATCAGCCCCAGCATTTT. This codes for CASSDSADGNQPQHF.

The chain joins TRBV6-2 or TRBV6-3 to TRBJ2-5; the D is unclear. Trimming pared 4 bases from V and 1 base from J, leaving 7 bases between. Germline V gives CDR1 MNHEY, CDR2 SVGEGT. The CDR3 is made up of 13 amino acids. CDR3 bases: TGTGCCAGCAGTTTGTTTAGCCAAGAGACCCAGTACTTC. Translating gives CASSLFSQETQYF.

The chain is built from TRBV7-8 and TRBJ2-7; 7 bases agree with TRBD2. The CDR3 has 15 amino acids. Germline V gene lookup returns CDR1 SGHVS and CDR2 FQNEAQ. J was trimmed by 2 bases and V by 2 bases; bases with no gene match: 6. CDR3 bases: TGTGCCAGCAGCTTAAGCGGGGAGGGTACCTACGAGCAGTACTTC. It translates to CASSLSGEGTYEQYF.

CDR3 loop: CASSYTDRSGNTIYF. The DNA of the CDR3 is TGTGCCAGCAGTTACACCGACAGGTCTGGAAACACCATATATTTT. The chain joins TRBV6-5 to TRBJ1-3, with D tentatively TRBD1 (6 bases). The length of the CDR3 is 15 residues. The germline V gene has CDR1 MNHEY and CDR2 SVGAGI. Trimming cost V 2 bases and J 1 base, with 9 bases left between them.

This chain links TRBV6-2 or TRBV6-3 with TRBJ1-5; D possibly corresponds to TRBD1 (5 bases). CDR1 and CDR2 from the germline V gene are MNHEY and SVGEGT. The V and J ends lost 6 bases and 5 bases respectively, with 8 bases between them. The length of the CDR3 is 12 residues. The CDR3 is CASSDSYQPQHF. The CDR3, as DNA: TGTGCCAGCAGCGACAGCTATCAGCCCCAGCATTTT.

This clonotype was detected only a few times. V and J are TRBV28 and TRBJ2-5, with D possibly being TRBD2 (6 bases). The CDR3 has 14 amino acids. Trimming took off 4 bases at V and 9 bases at J, with 18 bases between the two ends. CDR1 and CDR2 (germline): MDHEN, SYDVKM. The CDR3: CASSSRGAPGAQYF. CDR3 in DNA: TGTGCCAGCAGTTCCCGCGGGGCCCCTGGGGCCCAGTACTTC.

Ten or more counts support this clonotype. The chain carries TRBV10-3 and TRBJ1-1; 7 bases line up with TRBD1. Germline V gene data show CDR1 as ENHRY and CDR2 as SYGVKD. The ends lost 11 bases at V and 1 base at J; junction bases unmatched: 13. This CDR3 has 15 amino acids. The CDR3 coding sequence is TGTGCCTTCTCAAGGGGGCCGGGTGGGAACACTGAAGCTTTCTTT. Protein product: CAFSRGPGGNTEAFF.

This sequence joins TRBV6-5 and TRBJ1-5; the D gene is possibly TRBD1 (5 bases). The germline CDR1 and CDR2 sequences are MNHEY and SVGAGI. The CDR3 loop spans 15 amino acids. Trimming stripped 0 bases from V and 4 bases from J, with 10 bases between. CDR3 in DNA: TGTGCCAGCAGTTACTCGACAGAAAATAATCAGCCCCAGCATTTT. Translation: CASSYSTENNQPQHF.

This clonotype has at least ten counts. This rearrangement joins TRBV4-1 to TRBJ1-2, with unresolved D. The CDR3 extends over 15 amino acids. The germline V gene encodes CDR1 MGHRA and CDR2 YSYEKL. V dropped 3 bases and J dropped 0 bases, with 11 bases sitting between them. The CDR3 is CASSHPSASNYGYTF. The DNA for the CDR3 is TGCGCCAGCAGCCACCCCAGCGCTTCTAACTATGGCTACACCTTC.

The chain combines TRBV24-1 with TRBJ1-3, with 7 bases aligning to TRBD1. Trimming took 8 bases from V and 0 from J; bases not matched to a gene: 9. The V gene's germline CDR1 is KGHDR and CDR2 SFDVKD. The CDR3 is 16 amino acids. CDR3 DNA: TGTGCCACCATGGGAGACAGGGACTTCTCTGGAAACACCATATATTTT. Translation: CATMGDRDFSGNTIYF.

This clonotype has a count of ten or more. J is TRBJ2-1 and V is TRBV6-5; D is ambiguous. CDR1 and CDR2 from the germline V gene are MNHEY and SVGAGI. Trimming took 4 bases from V and 6 from J, leaving 10 bases between them. The CDR3 is made up of 13 amino acids. CDR3 coding DNA: TGTGCCAGCAGTTTCTCGACCTTCAATGAGCAGTTCTTC. This translates into CASSFSTFNEQFF.

This clonotype has at least ten counts. The chain couples TRBV12-3 or TRBV12-4 to TRBJ2-7; D is uncertain. Trimming cost V 7 bases and J 4 bases, with 8 bases left between them. The CDR3 is 11 residues long. The CDR3 nucleotides read TGTGCCAGCATCATGGTTTACGAGCAGTACTTC. Residues: CASIMVYEQYF.

This clonotype was detected ten times or more. This chain connects TRBV6-1 to TRBJ2-5, with 7 positions matching TRBD1. Germline V lookup: CDR1 MNHNS, CDR2 SASEGT. J lost 2 bases, V lost 4 bases, and 7 bases had no gene match. This CDR3 comprises 15 residues. CDR3 sequence: CASSGIGTEQETQYF. CDR3 DNA: TGTGCCAGCAGTGGGATAGGGACAGAACAAGAGACCCAGTACTTC.

This clonotype showed up just once. This rearrangement joins TRBV7-6 to TRBJ2-2; TRBD2 agrees at 7 bases. This CDR3 has 16 amino acids. J was trimmed by 3 bases and V by 5 bases; bases with no gene match: 9. CDR1 SGHVS and CDR2 FNYEAQ come from the germline V gene. CDR3 region: CASSRGGATDTGELFF. In DNA form, the CDR3 reads TGTGCCAGCAGCAGGGGAGGGGCGACGGACACCGGGGAGCTGTTTTTT.

This clonotype has just one count. The chain recombines TRBV12-3 or TRBV12-4 with TRBJ1-1; weak D call: TRBD1 (6 bases). This CDR3 has 12 amino acids. V was trimmed by 6 bases and J by 7 bases, leaving 12 bases between them. For the CDR3, the DNA is TGTGCCAGCAGCCTCAGGGGAATTGAAGCTTTCTTT. As protein: CASSLRGIEAFF.

This chain joins TRBV2 and TRBJ2-7; possible D gene TRBD2, 5 bases. This CDR3 is 17 amino acids long. V was trimmed by 8 bases and J by 3 bases, leaving 26 bases between them. Per germline, CDR1 SNHLY and CDR2 FYNNEI. The CDR3 nucleotides read TGTGCCAGCTGCACGGGTTATGGAGTGGAGGACCTCTACGAGCAGTACTTC. Translation: CASCTGYGVEDLYEQYF.

This clonotype was picked up many times. This chain uses TRBV7-3 with TRBJ1-1, with D unclear. With 3 bases removed from V and 8 bases from J, the gap between germline ends came to 16 bases. The CDR3 loop spans 14 amino acids. CDR1 is SGHTA, CDR2 FQGTGA, per germline. In DNA, the CDR3 is TGTGCCAGCAGCTTTCCGGCGGCAGGAGGGGAAGCTTTCTTT. It translates to CASSFPAAGGEAFF.